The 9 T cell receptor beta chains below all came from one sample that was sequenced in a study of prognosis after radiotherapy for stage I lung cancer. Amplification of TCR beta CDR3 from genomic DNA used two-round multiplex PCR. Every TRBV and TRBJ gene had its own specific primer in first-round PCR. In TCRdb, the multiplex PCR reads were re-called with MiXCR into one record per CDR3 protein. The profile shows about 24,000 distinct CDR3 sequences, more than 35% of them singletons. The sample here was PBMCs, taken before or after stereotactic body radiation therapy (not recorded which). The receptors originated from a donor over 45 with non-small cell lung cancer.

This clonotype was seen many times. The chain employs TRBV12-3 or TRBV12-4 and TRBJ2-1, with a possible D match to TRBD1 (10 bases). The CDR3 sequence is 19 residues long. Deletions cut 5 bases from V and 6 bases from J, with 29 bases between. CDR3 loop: CASSRGQGISGSFINEQFF. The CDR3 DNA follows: TGTGCCAGCAGTCGGGGACAGGGGATTAGCGGGAGTTTTATCAATGAGCAGTTCTTC.

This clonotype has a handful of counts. CDR3: CASSRIGGTDTQYF. The CDR3 nucleotides read TGTGCCAGCAGCAGGATCGGGGGCACAGATACGCAGTATTTT. The chain joins TRBV12-3 or TRBV12-4 to TRBJ2-3; tentative D call: TRBD2 (5 bases). There are 14 residues in the CDR3. Trimming left V 6 bases short and J 1 base short, with 11 bases between.

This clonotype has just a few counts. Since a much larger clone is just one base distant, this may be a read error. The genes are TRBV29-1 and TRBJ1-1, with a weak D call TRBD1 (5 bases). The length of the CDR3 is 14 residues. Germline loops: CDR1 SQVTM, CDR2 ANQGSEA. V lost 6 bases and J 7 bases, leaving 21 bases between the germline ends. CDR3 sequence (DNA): TGCAGCGTGGCAATCCTACAGGAGGCTGGTGAAGCTTTCTTT. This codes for CSVAILQEAGEAFF.

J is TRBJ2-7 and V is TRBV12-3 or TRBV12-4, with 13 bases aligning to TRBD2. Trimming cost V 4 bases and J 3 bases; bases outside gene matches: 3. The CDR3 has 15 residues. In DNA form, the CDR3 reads TGTGCCAGCAGTTCGGGACTAGCGGGGTACTACGAGCAGTACTTC. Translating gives CASSSGLAGYYEQYF.

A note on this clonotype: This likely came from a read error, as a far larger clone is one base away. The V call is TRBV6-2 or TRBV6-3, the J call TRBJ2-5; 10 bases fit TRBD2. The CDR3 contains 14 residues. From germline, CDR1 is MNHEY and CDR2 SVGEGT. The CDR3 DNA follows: TGTGCCAGCAGTTTAGCGGGAGGTCAAGATACCCAGTACTTC. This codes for CASSLAGGQDTQYF.

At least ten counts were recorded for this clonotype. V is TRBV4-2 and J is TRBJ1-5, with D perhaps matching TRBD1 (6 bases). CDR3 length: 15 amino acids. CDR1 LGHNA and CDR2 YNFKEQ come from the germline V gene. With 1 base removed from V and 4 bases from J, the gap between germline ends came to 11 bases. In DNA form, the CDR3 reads TGTGCCAGCAGCCAAGGGGGGCAGAGTAATCAGCCCCAGCATTTT. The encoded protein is CASSQGGQSNQPQHF.

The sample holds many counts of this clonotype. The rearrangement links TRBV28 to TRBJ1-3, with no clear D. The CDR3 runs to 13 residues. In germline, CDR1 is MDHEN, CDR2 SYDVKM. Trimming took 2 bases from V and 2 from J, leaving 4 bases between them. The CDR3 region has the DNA TGTGCCAGCAGTTTAGGGACTGGAAACACCATATATTTT. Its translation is CASSLGTGNTIYF.

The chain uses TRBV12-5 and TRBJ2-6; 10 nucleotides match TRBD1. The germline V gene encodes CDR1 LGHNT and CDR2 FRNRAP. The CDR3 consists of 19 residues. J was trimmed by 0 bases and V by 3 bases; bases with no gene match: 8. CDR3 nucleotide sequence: TGTGCTAGTGGTTTCAGGGGGGACAGGGGTGGCTCTGGGGCCAACGTCCTGACTTTC. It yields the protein CASGFRGDRGGSGANVLTF.

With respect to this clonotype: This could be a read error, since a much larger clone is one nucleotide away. CDR3 residues: CANTLLAGPGYEQYF. The CDR3 DNA reads TGTGCCAACACCCTACTAGCGGGTCCGGGGTACGAGCAGTACTTC. This sequence joins TRBV7-2 and TRBJ2-7; 9 bases match TRBD2. Germline V gene data show CDR1 as SGHTA and CDR2 as FQGNSA. Losses at the gene ends were 10 bases for V and 4 bases for J; bases not matched to a gene: 14. The CDR3 covers 15 residues.